This TCR beta chain was sequenced during a study of blood T cell repertoires in COVID-19. TCRdb's table, derived via immunoSEQ multiplex PCR, lists solely in-frame clones and lacks some. The repertoire holds tens of thousands of clones, about nine tenths seen once, with about 9.3% in the top ten. The CDR3 is 16 residues long. Germline V gene data show CDR1 as MNHEY and CDR2 as SVGAGI. Trimming removed 0 bases from V and 2 bases from J, with 8 bases in between. This clone was seen once. The chain is built from TRBV6-5 and TRBJ2-6, with D possibly matching TRBD2 (5 bases). Material for sequencing was peripheral blood. The TCR comes from a man in his 60s with active COVID-19. The CDR3 DNA is TGTGCCAGCAGTTACTCGCAACTAGCTGGGGCCAACGTCCTGACTTTC. Amino acid sequence: CASSYSQLAGANVLTF.